This TCR beta chain came from a study of blood T cell repertoires in COVID-19. Study-level background: Sites across the United States, Italy and Spain contributed samples from acute and convalescent COVID-19. Sample material is recorded as cDNA or gDNA derived from T cells, B-cell-depleted T cells, or PBMCs.

Germline lookup yields CDR1 SGDLS and CDR2 YYNGEE. The CDR3 loop spans 16 amino acids. J gave up 3 bases and V 3 bases, and 7 bases lay outside the gene matches. This clone has more than one count but fewer than ten. In the original workflow: Amplification from reference gene primers served as the basis for estimated nucleated cell counts. The data were produced by immunoSEQ multiplex PCR, yet TCRdb's version contains in-frame clones alone and is incomplete. V, J and clone size derive from that table, while D and trimming were established from the DNA sequence. The data show 150,000 or so clones, roughly 79% seen once.

Sequenced: peripheral blood. This clonotype was obtained from a human donor with acute or convalescent COVID-19. The donor label of this sample is uncertain. This sequence joins TRBV9 and TRBJ1-2; 11 bases are shared with TRBD1. The chain's CDR3 is CASSARTGGDDYGYTF. CDR3 DNA: TGTGCCAGCAGCGCCAGGACAGGGGGCGACGACTATGGCTACACCTTC.